Each of the 20 T cell receptor beta chains below was sequenced from the same sample in a study of metastatic and nonmetastatic thyroid tumors. Until they underwent thyroid surgery, no patient had received any treatment. TCRdb re-called clones from the PCR reads using MiXCR. The sample records about 23,000 clones, about 14% being singletons. Sequenced: tumor tissue. The receptors originated from a female donor with papillary thyroid cancer or a benign thyroid nodule (not recorded which). Some clones in this sample may be carry-over from other donors' samples.

There are many counts of this clone. CDR3 residues: CASSFSSGVTGELFF. As DNA, the CDR3 is TGCGCCAGCAGCTTCTCTAGCGGGGTCACCGGGGAGCTGTTTTTT. The chain employs TRBV5-1 and TRBJ2-2, with 9 bases that match TRBD2. The CDR3 runs to 15 residues. Trimming removed 2 bases from V and 4 bases from J; junction bases left unmatched: 3. CDR1 and CDR2 from the germline V gene are SGHRS and YFSETQ.

This clone is medium-sized. This chain connects TRBV6-1 to TRBJ1-1; D remains unclear. From germline, CDR1 is MNHNS and CDR2 SASEGT. Trimming cost V 6 bases and J 3 bases, with 14 bases left between them. This CDR3 has 14 amino acids. CDR3 loop: CASRRSGEYTEAFF. As DNA, the CDR3 is TGTGCCAGCAGGAGGAGTGGGGAGTACACTGAAGCTTTCTTT.

This clone was counted many times. This chain links TRBV18 with TRBJ2-7, with a possible D match to TRBD1 (6 bases). The germline V gene encodes CDR1 KGHSH and CDR2 LQKENI. CDR3 length: 17 residues. V shed 2 bases and J shed 0 bases, with 17 bases lying between them. The CDR3 nucleotides are TGTGCCAGCTCACCATCCGGGGCAGGGGTGGGCTCCTACGAGCAGTACTTC. As protein: CASSPSGAGVGSYEQYF.

The chain combines TRBV5-1 with TRBJ2-2; TRBD1 or TRBD2 may be the D gene (5 bases each). Looked up from germline, CDR1 is SGHRS and CDR2 is YFSETQ. V gave up 6 bases and J gave up 4 bases, with 13 bases separating them. The CDR3 has 14 residues. CDR3 protein: CASTFGGRTGELFF. The CDR3 coding sequence is TGCGCCAGCACGTTTGGGGGTCGCACCGGGGAGCTGTTTTTT.

This clone was picked up many times. This sequence joins TRBV2 and TRBJ1-2; D unclear. The CDR3 is made up of 12 amino acids. Trimming shortened V by 7 bases and J by 2 bases, and 8 bases separated the two germline ends. Germline CDR1 SNHLY, CDR2 FYNNEI. CDR3 DNA sequence: TGTGCCAGCACGGTGTCGAACTATGGCTACACCTTC. Its translation is CASTVSNYGYTF.

This clone was detected ten times or more. The chain links TRBV6-1 to TRBJ2-1; no reliable D call. Germline V gene data show CDR1 as MNHNS and CDR2 as SASEGT. CDR3 size: 13 residues. V lost 5 bases and J lost 5, with 10 bases in between. CDR3 in DNA: TGTGCCAGCAGTTCCGGGCTACACAATGAGCAGTTCTTC. Protein sequence: CASSSGLHNEQFF.

This clone was observed many times. This may be a read error: a much more frequent sequence differs by one nucleotide. This sample also contains other DNA sequences that code for the same CDR3. The chain is built from TRBV18 and TRBJ1-5; tentative D call: TRBD1 (6 bases). This CDR3 is 13 amino acids long. Germline V lookup: CDR1 KGHSH, CDR2 LQKENI. CDR3 residues: CASSQGNNQPQHF. CDR3 DNA sequence: TGCGCCAGCTCACAGGGAAACAATCAGCCCCAGCATTTT.

This clone was counted between two and nine times. A read error may explain this, as a much larger clone is one base away. Distinct nucleotide sequences in the sample also encode this CDR3. The chain uses TRBV4-1 and TRBJ1-2, with unresolved D. V was shortened by 0 bases and J by 7 bases, with 6 bases between the two germline ends. CDR3 length: 12 residues. CDR1 and CDR2 from the germline V gene are MGHRA and YSYEKL. The CDR3 bases are TGCGCCAGCAGCCAAGATAGAGTTGGCTACACCTTC. Amino acid sequence: CASSQDRVGYTF.

This clone was detected only a few times. A much larger clone is a single base away; this may be a read error. The V gene is TRBV6-1, the J gene TRBJ2-1, with D possibly being TRBD2 (6 bases). Germline V gene sequence: CDR1 MNHNS, CDR2 SASEGT. The CDR3 length is 13 residues. The CDR3 nucleotides are TGTGCCAGCAGTCTGACGGACTACAATGATCAGTTCTTC. Residues: CASSLTDYNDQFF.

This clone came up many times. The V call is TRBV30, the J call TRBJ2-5; D is ambiguous. The CDR3 covers 12 residues. V was shortened by 7 bases and J by 1 base, with 10 bases between the two germline ends. CDR1 and CDR2 (germline): GTSNPN, SVGIG (reference sequence). DNA of the CDR3: TGTGCCTTGAACGGTCCCCAAGAGACCCAGTACTTC. It translates to CALNGPQETQYF.

This clone was picked up many times. Other DNA variants within this sample encode the same CDR3. The V gene is TRBV11-1, the J gene TRBJ2-7, with 12 bases that match TRBD2. The junction had 5 bases not matched to a gene; V was cut back by 5 bases and J by 0 bases. Germline CDR1 reads SGHAT; CDR2 reads FQDESV (reference sequence). The CDR3 is made up of 16 amino acids. CDR3 amino acids: CASSPGGLAGSYEQYF. In nucleotides, the CDR3 is TGTGCCAGCAGCCCAGGGGGACTAGCGGGCTCCTACGAGCAGTACTTC.

This clone was observed at least ten times. The rearrangement links TRBV20-1 to TRBJ2-7; the D is unclear. Germline V gene lookup returns CDR1 DFQATT and CDR2 SNEGSKA (reference sequence). The CDR3 length is 14 residues. Trimming shortened V by 0 bases and J by 3 bases, and 12 bases separated the two germline ends. CDR3 loop: CSARDLGLNYEQYF. CDR3 nucleotide sequence: TGCAGTGCTAGAGATCTAGGTCTCAACTACGAGCAGTACTTC.

This clone was detected a few times. This may stem from a read error, because a much larger clone lies one nucleotide away. The same CDR3 also results from other DNA sequences found in this sample. V and J are TRBV28 and TRBJ1-1; TRBD1 agrees at 8 bases. The J segment lost 11 bases and the V segment lost 6 bases, leaving 20 bases of the junction unmatched. Germline lookup yields CDR1 MDHEN and CDR2 SYDVKM. The CDR3 is made up of 16 amino acids. CDR3 region: CASSLGAGTGEVGAFF. Written as DNA, the CDR3 is TGTGCCAGCAGCCTAGGGGCCGGGACAGGTGAAGTTGGGGCTTTCTTT.

In this sample, this clone turned up many times. The genes are TRBV7-9 and TRBJ2-1; D perhaps matches TRBD2 (6 bases). The CDR3 spans 14 residues. The ends were cut back, 8 bases at V and 9 bases at J, with 20 bases in the middle. Germline loops: CDR1 SEHNR, CDR2 FQNEAQ (reference sequence). The CDR3 spells CASGGRLVSGEQFF. CDR3 DNA sequence: TGTGCCAGCGGCGGCAGACTAGTGTCGGGTGAGCAGTTCTTC.

The chain uses TRBV6-1 and TRBJ2-2; TRBD2 agrees at 8 bases. Germline CDR1 MNHNS, CDR2 SASEGT. The CDR3 has 15 amino acids. The V segment lost 2 bases and the J segment 2 bases; nucleotides outside the gene matches: 1. The CDR3 bases are TGTGCCAGCAGTGAAACTAGCGGCAACACCGGGGAGCTGTTTTTT. Protein sequence: CASSETSGNTGELFF.

Comments on this clone: A much more abundant neighbour one base away suggests this may be a read error. The J gene is TRBJ2-1, the V gene TRBV19; 13 bases are shared with TRBD2. Per the germline V gene, CDR1 is LNHDA and CDR2 is SQIVND (reference sequence). The CDR3 length is 13 residues. V dropped 9 bases and J dropped 10; count of bases not matched to a gene: 6. The CDR3 protein is CASGTSGVREQFF. The CDR3 DNA follows: TGTGCCAGCGGGACTAGCGGGGTGCGAGAGCAGTTCTTC. Combining the CDR3 with reference TRBV19 and TRBJ2-1 gives the whole variable domain DGGITQSPKYLFRKEGQNVTLSCEQNLNHDAMYWYRQDPGQGLRLIYYSQIVNDFQKGDIAEGYSVSREKKESFPLTVTSAQKNPTAFYLCASGTSGVREQFFGPGTRLTVL.

This clone was seen many times. This chain links TRBV2 with TRBJ2-2, with a weak D call TRBD2 (5 bases). Germline-derived CDR1 and CDR2 are SNHLY and FYNNEI. V gave up 7 bases and J gave up 0 bases, with 12 bases separating them. The CDR3 has 15 residues. The CDR3 spells CASMKDGTNTGELFF. The CDR3, as DNA: TGTGCCAGCATGAAAGACGGGACGAACACCGGGGAGCTGTTTTTT.

There are a few counts of this clone. This chain links TRBV25-1 with TRBJ2-3; the D is unclear. The germline V gene has CDR1 MGHDK and CDR2 SYGVNS. Trimming cost V 3 bases and J 13 bases, with 23 bases left between them. This CDR3 region has 15 residues. CDR3 coding DNA: TGTGCCAGCAGTGATCGGGCTAAGAGCCCAGATGCGAAGTATTTT. Its translation is CASSDRAKSPDAKYF.

The sample holds a few counts of this clone. The chain combines TRBV12-3 or TRBV12-4 with TRBJ2-7; tentative D call: TRBD1 (5 bases). V lost 5 bases and J lost 0, with 14 bases in between. The CDR3 has 15 residues. The CDR3 sequence is CASSPSNRSSYEQYF. CDR3 DNA: TGTGCCAGCAGTCCATCTAACAGGAGCTCCTACGAGCAGTACTTC.

This clone was observed many times. This rearrangement joins TRBV20-1 to TRBJ2-5; TRBD1 agrees at 9 bases. Germline CDR1 reads DFQATT; CDR2 reads SNEGSKA (reference sequence). CDR3 length: 13 amino acids. Trimming at V came to 6 bases and at J to 4 bases, leaving 6 bases not matched to a gene. The chain's CDR3 is CSATTGGLETQYF. The CDR3 DNA is TGCAGTGCAACGACAGGGGGGTTAGAGACCCAGTACTTC.